This entry lists 22 T cell receptor beta chains sequenced from one sample in a study of blood T cell repertoires in COVID-19. Data came from immunoSEQ multiplex PCR; TCRdb stores just in-frame clones and leaves some out. The profile covers roughly 180,000 clones, with approximately 81% appearing a single time and around 18% taken by the ten largest. Source material: PBMCs or T cells enriched from blood (not recorded which). The receptors come from a man aged 55 to 70 who had recovered from COVID-19.

Only one count was recorded for this clone. V is TRBV18 and J is TRBJ1-2, with 11 bases that match TRBD1. CDR3 length: 16 residues. Germline CDR1 reads KGHSH; CDR2 reads LQKENI. Losses at the gene ends were 1 base for V and 1 base for J; bases not matched to a gene: 2. CDR3 amino acids: CASSPRDRGINYGYTF. CDR3 coding DNA: TGTGCCAGCTCACCACGGGACAGGGGGATTAACTATGGCTACACCTTC.

The V and J genes are TRBV5-8 and TRBJ2-1; 9 bases fit TRBD2. Germline CDR1 and CDR2: SGHTS and YDEGEE. Trimming removed 0 bases from V and 3 bases from J; junction bases left unmatched: 10. This CDR3 is 18 amino acids long. The CDR3, as DNA: TGTGCCAGCAGCTTGGTTTCTAGCGGGAAGGCCGTCTACAATGAGCAGTTCTTC. Translation: CASSLVSSGKAVYNEQFF.

The chain employs TRBV7-9 and TRBJ2-5, with 8 nucleotides matching TRBD2. V gave up 3 bases and J gave up 5 bases; unmatched junction bases: 8. This CDR3 contains 15 residues. Germline lookup yields CDR1 SEHNR and CDR2 FQNEAQ (reference sequence). The chain's CDR3 is CASSFQRESMETQYF. Here the CDR3 DNA reads TGTGCCAGCAGCTTCCAGCGGGAGTCGATGGAGACCCAGTACTTC.

The rearrangement joins TRBV4-1 to TRBJ2-7, with TRBD2 matching 11 bases. Germline values: CDR1 MGHRA, CDR2 YSYEKL. There are 17 residues in the CDR3. J lost 4 bases, V lost 3 bases, and 11 bases had no gene match. CDR3 sequence (DNA): TGCGCCAGCAGCCAGGGGGTTTCCGGGACTAGCGGATACGAGCAGTACTTC. Translation gives CASSQGVSGTSGYEQYF.

The chain has TRBV5-6 and TRBJ1-5; TRBD1 is a possible D gene (6 bases). The germline V gene has CDR1 SGHDT and CDR2 YYEEEE. The CDR3 totals 14 residues. V was trimmed by 2 bases and J by 5 bases, leaving 11 bases between them. DNA of the CDR3: TGTGCCAGCAGCTTACAGGGTTGGGATCAGCCCCAGCATTTT. Residues: CASSLQGWDQPQHF.

The chain joins TRBV5-1 to TRBJ2-5; the D gene is possibly TRBD1 (6 bases). This CDR3 has 14 amino acids. V was pared by 6 bases and J by 4 bases, with 16 bases between. Looked up from germline, CDR1 is SGHRS and CDR2 is YFSETQ. CDR3 sequence: CASNIGQSGETQYF. The CDR3 DNA sequence: TGCGCCAGCAACATAGGACAGTCAGGAGAGACCCAGTACTTC.

V is TRBV6-5 and J is TRBJ1-2, with 9 bases identical to TRBD1. V lost 2 bases and J lost 6; bases outside the gene matches: 10. The CDR3 spans 16 residues. Per germline, CDR1 MNHEY and CDR2 SVGAGI. CDR3 protein: CASSYTGGRYNDGYTF. The DNA for the CDR3 is TGTGCCAGCAGTTACACAGGGGGCCGGTACAATGATGGCTACACCTTC.

As to this clone: This CDR3 is also generated by other DNA sequences in the sample. The CDR3 sequence is CASSFGGGRGTGELFF. The CDR3 region has the DNA TGTGCCAGCAGTTTTGGGGGGGGCCGGGGCACCGGGGAGCTGTTTTTT. J is TRBJ2-2 and V is TRBV28; TRBD2 is a possible D gene (7 bases). V was pared by 3 bases and J by 4 bases, with 15 bases between. The CDR3 length is 16 residues. Germline CDR1 is MDHEN and CDR2 is SYDVKM.

This chain uses TRBV9 with TRBJ2-5, with 10 bases lining up with TRBD1. From germline, CDR1 is SGDLS and CDR2 YYNGEE. The CDR3 sequence is 14 residues long. J gave up 7 bases and V 5 bases, and 8 bases lay outside the gene matches. CDR3 DNA sequence: TGTGCCAGCAGTGCTGGGACAGGGGAAGGGACCCAGTACTTC. Its translation is CASSAGTGEGTQYF.

The V gene is TRBV5-1, the J gene TRBJ2-7; D ambiguous. The CDR3 totals 13 residues. Germline V gives CDR1 SGHRS, CDR2 YFSETQ. V was shortened by 2 bases and J by 0 bases, with 6 bases between the two germline ends. The CDR3 nucleotides are TGCGCCAGCAGCTTACAGTTCTCCTACGAGCAGTACTTC. Its protein is CASSLQFSYEQYF.

This clone was detected many times. This chain links TRBV3-1 (or the pseudogene TRBV3-2) with TRBJ2-1; tentative D call: TRBD1 (6 bases). The CDR3 extends over 17 amino acids. The germline gives CDR1 LGHDT, CDR2 YNNKEL (reference sequence). V lost 4 bases, J lost 0 bases, and 16 bases lay in between. CDR3 sequence reads: CASSPMERGISYNEQFF. The CDR3 DNA sequence: TGTGCCAGCAGCCCCATGGAGAGGGGGATCTCCTACAATGAGCAGTTCTTC.

The rearrangement links TRBV24-1 to TRBJ2-7; 8 bases line up with TRBD1. The CDR3 contains 16 residues. CDR1 and CDR2 (germline): KGHDR, SFDVKD. The trim removed 0 bases at V and 2 bases at J, leaving 5 bases unmatched. The CDR3 bases are TGTGCCACCAGTGATTTGCGGGACAGGAATCCCTACGAGCAGTACTTC. It encodes CATSDLRDRNPYEQYF.

The chain employs TRBV18 and TRBJ2-1; the match to TRBD2 covers 15 bases. Germline CDR1 KGHSH, CDR2 LQKENI. This CDR3 contains 15 residues. The V gene end was trimmed by 9 bases and the J gene end by 9 bases; junction bases not matched to a gene: 9. The CDR3 spells CASRTGTSGRIEQFF. Here the CDR3 DNA reads TGTGCCAGTAGGACTGGGACTAGCGGGAGGATTGAGCAGTTCTTC.

V and J are TRBV7-9 and TRBJ2-7; D gene uncertain. Trimming pared 4 bases from V and 2 bases from J, leaving 9 bases between. The CDR3 has 13 residues. Germline V lookup: CDR1 SEHNR, CDR2 FQNEAQ (reference sequence). The CDR3 sequence is CASSSSPPYEQYF. CDR3 in DNA: TGTGCCAGCAGCTCCTCCCCCCCCTACGAGCAGTACTTC. The whole variable domain, filled in from reference TRBV7-9 and TRBJ2-7, reads DTGVSQNPRHKITKRGQNVTFRCDPISEHNRLYWYRQTLGQGPEFLTYFQNEAQLEKSRLLSDRFSAERPKGSFSTLEIQRTEQGDSAMYLCASSSSPPYEQYFGPGTRLTVT.

V usage is TRBV6-5 and J usage is TRBJ1-5, with no clear D. The germline V and J ends were trimmed by 6 bases and 0 bases, with 9 bases remaining between them. Germline V gene lookup returns CDR1 MNHEY and CDR2 SVGAGI. This CDR3 is 14 amino acids long. The CDR3 nucleotides read TGTGCCAGCAGCCAACTATATAGCAATCAGCCCCAGCATTTT. Amino acid sequence: CASSQLYSNQPQHF.

The rearrangement links TRBV12-5 to TRBJ1-2, with TRBD1 as a possible D gene (6 bases). Trimming stripped 4 bases from V and 5 bases from J, with 8 bases between. CDR3 length: 12 residues. Germline values: CDR1 LGHNT, CDR2 FRNRAP. CDR3 sequence: CASGSTGYGYTF. CDR3 coding DNA: TGTGCTAGTGGTTCTACAGGGTATGGCTACACCTTC.

The chain links TRBV7-2 to TRBJ2-7, with D unresolved. Trimming cost V 8 bases and J 6 bases, with 14 bases left between them. Germline V gene sequence: CDR1 SGHTA, CDR2 FQGNSA. The CDR3 length is 12 residues. For the CDR3, the DNA is TGTGCCAGCGCCGAGACCCCAGGCGAGCAGTACTTC. Residues: CASAETPGEQYF.

This chain links TRBV7-9 with TRBJ1-2; D may be TRBD1 (5 bases). There are 13 residues in the CDR3. Trimming removed 3 bases at V and 2 bases at J, with 7 bases between. Germline V gives CDR1 SEHNR, CDR2 FQNEAQ (reference sequence). CDR3 in DNA: TGTGCCAGCAGCTTGACAGTAAACTATGGCTACACCTTC. It specifies CASSLTVNYGYTF.

The V call is TRBV12-3 or TRBV12-4, the J call TRBJ2-5; 7 bases are a match to TRBD2. The CDR3 is made up of 13 amino acids. The V gene end was trimmed by 5 bases and the J gene end by 6 bases; junction bases not matched to a gene: 6. The CDR3 region has the DNA TGTGCCAGCAGTCGACCCGGGGGGAAGACCCAGTACTTC. Its protein product is CASSRPGGKTQYF.

This sequence joins TRBV3-1 (or the pseudogene TRBV3-2) and TRBJ2-3, with 8 bases that match TRBD1. Germline V lookup: CDR1 LGHDT, CDR2 YNNKEL (reference sequence). CDR3 size: 17 residues. After removal of 4 bases from V and 6 bases from J, the junction contained 15 bases not matched to a gene. The CDR3 sequence: CASSLRGGQGASDTQYF. In DNA form, the CDR3 reads TGTGCCAGCAGCCTCAGAGGGGGGCAGGGGGCGTCTGATACGCAGTATTTT.

The genes are TRBV2 and TRBJ1-5; D is perhaps TRBD1 (6 bases). CDR1 SNHLY and CDR2 FYNNEI come from the germline V gene. The CDR3 is 14 residues long. The V end lost 8 bases, the J end lost 4 bases, and 15 bases lay between the germline ends. The CDR3: CASAQGQGNQPQHF. The CDR3, as DNA: TGTGCCAGCGCCCAGGGGCAGGGAAATCAGCCCCAGCATTTT.

The chain couples TRBV12-3 or TRBV12-4 to TRBJ1-6; a possible D gene is TRBD1 (5 bases). Deletions cut 10 bases from V and 7 bases from J, with 11 bases between. The CDR3 runs to 12 residues. CDR3 loop: CATSGGNSPLHF. DNA for the CDR3: TGTGCCACCTCCGGGGGAAATTCACCCCTCCACTTT.